This T cell receptor beta chain originates from a study of cytomegalovirus exposure and HLA in healthy donors. Study-wide findings and caveats: Several top significant clusters appeared, in a later analysis, to be linked to common viral pathogens.

Use of 60 Vbeta and 13 Jbeta primers characterized the PCR. Clones were sequenced by immunoSEQ multiplex PCR, and TCRdb holds only the in-frame ones, with some missing. The sample contains 160,000 or so clones, about 80% of which appear only once. The CDR3 totals 14 residues. V shed 7 bases and J shed 2 bases, with 12 bases lying between them. Germline lookup yields CDR1 MNHNS and CDR2 SASEGT. As concerns this clone: Its antigen is undetermined.

The sequenced sample was PBMCs. The clonotype comes from a man aged 25-45 years in good health and CMV-seropositive. The genes are TRBV6-1 and TRBJ1-5; a weak D match, TRBD1 (5 bases). The CDR3 loop reads CASILQAGNQPQHF. The CDR3 DNA reads TGTGCCAGCATCTTACAGGCGGGCAATCAGCCCCAGCATTTT.